The 3 T cell receptor beta chains listed next were all sequenced from one sample in a study of CD8+ T cells in alopecia areata. Sequencing relied on a cDNA template that was reverse transcribed from extracted RNA. TCRdb keeps only in-frame clones here, not all; method: immunoSEQ multiplex PCR. The top ten hold approximately 1.8% of the sample, which has 270,000 or so clones, over 45% seen once. As for treatment: oral pan-JAK inhibitor, 5-10 mg twice daily. Sequenced here: CD4+ T cells sorted from blood, sampled at week 24, from a patient treated with tofacitinib. The receptors stem from a human donor with alopecia areata.

The V gene is TRBV4-1, the J gene TRBJ1-6; D may be TRBD1 (5 bases). Germline V gene lookup returns CDR1 MGHRA and CDR2 YSYEKL. The length of the CDR3 is 15 residues. Trimming pared 4 bases from V and 7 bases from J, leaving 14 bases between. The CDR3 bases are TGCGCCAGCAGCCCAGGGAGATGGTCGAATTCACCCCTCCACTTT. Amino acids: CASSPGRWSNSPLHF.

This clone was counted between two and nine times. The chain couples TRBV7-3 to TRBJ2-5, with TRBD2 matching 8 bases. The junction had 16 bases not matched to a gene; V was cut back by 5 bases and J by 2 bases. The CDR3 spans 18 residues. Germline values: CDR1 SGHTA, CDR2 FQGTGA. The DNA of the CDR3 is TGTGCCAGCAGCCCGTTTCCCCGGGCTAGCGGGTTACAAGAGACCCAGTACTTC. It codes for CASSPFPRASGLQETQYF.

In regard to this clone: The same CDR3 is also encoded by other DNA sequences in this sample. V is TRBV6-5 and J is TRBJ2-5, with unresolved D. V lost 2 bases and J lost 5, with 3 bases in between. This CDR3 is built from 11 residues. The germline CDR1 and CDR2 sequences are MNHEY and SVGAGI. The CDR3 DNA is TGTGCCAGCAGTTACGGCGAGACCCAGTACTTC. This codes for CASSYGETQYF.